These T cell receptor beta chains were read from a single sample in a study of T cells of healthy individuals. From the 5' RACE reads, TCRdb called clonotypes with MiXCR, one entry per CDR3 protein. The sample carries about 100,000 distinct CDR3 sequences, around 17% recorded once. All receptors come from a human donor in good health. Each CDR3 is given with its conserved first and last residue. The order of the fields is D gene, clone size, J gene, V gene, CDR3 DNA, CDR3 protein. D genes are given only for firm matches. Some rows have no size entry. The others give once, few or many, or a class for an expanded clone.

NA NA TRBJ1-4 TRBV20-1 TGCAGTGCCCTAAAGCGGTGGGGAGGTGAAAAACTGTTTTTT CSALKRWGGEKLFF
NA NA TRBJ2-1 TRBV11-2 TGTGCCAGCACACGGACTGGGGTCAATGAGCAGTTCTTC CASTRTGVNEQFF
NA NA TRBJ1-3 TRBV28 TGTGCCAGCAGTCAAAGCTTGGACACCATATATTTT CASSQSLDTIYF
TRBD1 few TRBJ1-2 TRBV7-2 TGTGCCAGCCAAGACTCCCGGACAGGGACCTACTATGGCTACACCTTC CASQDSRTGTYYGYTF
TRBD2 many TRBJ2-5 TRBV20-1 TGCAGTGCTAGAGATCGCGCTAGCGGACAAGAGACCCAGTACTTC CSARDRASGQETQYF
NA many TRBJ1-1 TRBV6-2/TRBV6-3 TGTGCCAGCAGTAATACCCCCCGGGAGGCTTTCTTT CASSNTPREAFF
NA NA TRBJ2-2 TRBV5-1 TGCGCCAGGTCTTTCACCGGGACAACTTACACCGGGGAGCTGTTTTTT CARSFTGTTYTGELFF
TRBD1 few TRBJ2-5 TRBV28 TGTGCCAGCAGTTCGGACAGGGAAGAGACCCAGTACTTC CASSSDREETQYF
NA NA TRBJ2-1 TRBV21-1 TGTGCCAGCAGCAAAGTGGAGGCAGCGGAAAACAATGAGCAGTTCTTC CASSKVEAAENNEQFF
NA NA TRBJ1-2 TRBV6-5 TGTGCCAGCAGGAGAGGTTCCTATGGCTACACCTTC CASRRGSYGYTF
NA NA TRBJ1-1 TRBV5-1 TGCGCCAGCAGCCGCGGAGGGGGGGCAGGCACTGAAGCTTTCTTT CASSRGGGAGTEAFF
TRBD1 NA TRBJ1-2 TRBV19 TGTGCCAGTAGTATAGAGGGGACAGAAGGCTACACCTTC CASSIEGTEGYTF
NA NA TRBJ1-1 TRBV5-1 TGCGCCAGCAGCTTATCGGGGGAGGCTGAAGCTTTCTTT CASSLSGEAEAFF
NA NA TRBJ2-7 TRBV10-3 TGTGCCATCGGTGAGGACAGCGTTCATAGCTACGAGCAGTACTTC CAIGEDSVHSYEQYF
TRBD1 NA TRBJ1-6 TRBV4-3 TGCGCCAGCAGCCTATCAGGGGGCGCCTATAATTCACCCCTCCACTTT CASSLSGGAYNSPLHF
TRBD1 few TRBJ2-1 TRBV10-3 TGTGCCATCAGTCTCGACAGGGCCTTTTACAATGAGCAGTTCTTC CAISLDRAFYNEQFF
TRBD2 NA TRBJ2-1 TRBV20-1 TGCAGTGCTGGCCGGGACTACAGTCAGTTCTTC CSAGRDYSQFF
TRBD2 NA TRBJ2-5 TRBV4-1 TGCGCCAGCAGCCAAGATAGGACTAGCGGGGGATACCAAGAGACCCAGTACTTC CASSQDRTSGGYQETQYF
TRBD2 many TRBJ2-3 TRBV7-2 TGTGCCAGCAGCTTCGTTTCACTAGCGGGAGGGCGAGATACGCAGTATTTT CASSFVSLAGGRDTQYF